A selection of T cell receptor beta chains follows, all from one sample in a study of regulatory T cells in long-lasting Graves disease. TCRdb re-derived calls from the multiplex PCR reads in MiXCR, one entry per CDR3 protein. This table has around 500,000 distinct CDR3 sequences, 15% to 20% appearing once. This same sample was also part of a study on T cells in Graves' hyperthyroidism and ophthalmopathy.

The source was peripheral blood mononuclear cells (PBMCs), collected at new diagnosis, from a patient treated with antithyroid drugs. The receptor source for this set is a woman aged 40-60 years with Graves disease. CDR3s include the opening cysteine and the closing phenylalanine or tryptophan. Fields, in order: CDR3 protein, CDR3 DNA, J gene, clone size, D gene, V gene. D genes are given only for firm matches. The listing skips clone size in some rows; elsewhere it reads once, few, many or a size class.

CDR3: CASSQGTEFYGYTF
DNA: TGTGCCAGCAGCCAAGGGACAGAGTTTTATGGCTACACCTTC
J: TRBJ1-2
size: few
D: NA
V: TRBV4-2

CDR3: CASSPLAALHNEQFF
DNA: TGTGCCAGCTCACCACTGGCAGCCCTACACAATGAGCAGTTCTTC
J: TRBJ2-1
size: NA
D: NA
V: TRBV18

CDR3: CASSQALNTEAFF
DNA: TGTGCCAGCAGCCAAGCTTTGAACACTGAAGCTTTCTTT
J: TRBJ1-1
size: many
D: NA
V: TRBV3-1

CDR3: CASSLGGGPYDQPQHF
DNA: TGTGCCAGCAGTTTAGGAGGGGGCCCATACGATCAGCCCCAGCATTTT
J: TRBJ1-5
size: few
D: TRBD1
V: TRBV12-3/TRBV12-4

CDR3: CASSPGTGSYEQYF
DNA: TGTGCCAGCAGCCCCGGGACAGGGAGCTACGAGCAGTACTTC
J: TRBJ2-7
size: many
D: TRBD1
V: TRBV18

CDR3: CASSPRTGVNEQYF
DNA: TGTGCCAGCTCACCCCGAACAGGGGTCAACGAGCAGTACTTC
J: TRBJ2-7
size: NA
D: TRBD1
V: TRBV18

CDR3: CAWSYRDGQPQHF
DNA: TGTGCCTGGAGTTACAGGGATGGCCAGCCCCAGCATTTT
J: TRBJ1-5
size: many
D: NA
V: TRBV30

CDR3: CASIFGANTGELFF
DNA: TGTGCCAGCATTTTTGGGGCGAACACCGGGGAGCTGTTTTTT
J: TRBJ2-2
size: NA
D: NA
V: TRBV2

CDR3: CASSPRRRLNTGELFF
DNA: TGTGCCAGCAGTCCAAGGCGGCGTTTGAACACCGGGGAGCTGTTTTTT
J: TRBJ2-2
size: NA
D: NA
V: TRBV12-3/TRBV12-4

CDR3: CASSLNEGGTEAFF
DNA: TGCGCCAGCAGCTTAAACGAGGGCGGCACTGAAGCTTTCTTT
J: TRBJ1-1
size: many
D: NA
V: TRBV5-1

CDR3: CASSFSPNTEAFF
DNA: TGTGCCAGCAGTTTTTCCCCGAACACTGAAGCTTTCTTT
J: TRBJ1-1
size: many
D: NA
V: TRBV28

CDR3: CASSRQGGEKLFF
DNA: TGTGCCAGCAGCCGCCAGGGAGGCGAAAAACTGTTTTTT
J: TRBJ1-4
size: many
D: NA
V: TRBV7-3

CDR3: CASSARDYTDTQYF
DNA: TGTGCCAGCAGCGCCCGGGACTACACAGATACGCAGTATTTT
J: TRBJ2-3
size: NA
D: TRBD2
V: TRBV9

CDR3: CASSYSETGEKETQYF
DNA: TGTGCCAGCAGTTACTCCGAGACAGGAGAGAAGGAGACCCAGTACTTC
J: TRBJ2-5
size: many
D: NA
V: TRBV6-2/TRBV6-3

CDR3: CASSLGDFPRGEAFF
DNA: TGTGCCAGCAGCTTAGGGGACTTCCCTCGGGGTGAAGCTTTCTTT
J: TRBJ1-1
size: many
D: NA
V: TRBV13

CDR3: CASRPSDSDNSPLHF
DNA: TGTGCCAGCAGACCTTCAGATTCCGATAATTCACCCCTCCACTTT
J: TRBJ1-6
size: many
D: NA
V: TRBV12-3/TRBV12-4

CDR3: CASSERVRQGGGTGELFF
DNA: TGTGCCAGCAGTGAAAGGGTAAGGCAGGGGGGTGGAACCGGGGAGCTGTTTTTT
J: TRBJ2-2
size: few
D: NA
V: TRBV2

CDR3: CSVQGALGEKLFF
DNA: TGCAGCGTGCAGGGGGCTTTAGGTGAAAAACTGTTTTTT
J: TRBJ1-4
size: NA
D: TRBD1
V: TRBV29-1

CDR3: CASKGSPGANVLTF
DNA: TGTGCCAGCAAGGGGTCCCCTGGGGCCAACGTCCTGACTTTC
J: TRBJ2-6
size: few
D: NA
V: TRBV12-3/TRBV12-4

CDR3: CASGQTQANYGYTF
DNA: TGCGCCAGCGGACAGACACAAGCTAACTATGGCTACACCTTC
J: TRBJ1-2
size: few
D: NA
V: TRBV5-1

CDR3: CASSLASAGGLDTQYF
DNA: TGTGCCAGCAGCCTTGCTTCGGCGGGAGGGCTAGATACGCAGTATTTT
J: TRBJ2-3
size: few
D: TRBD2
V: TRBV14

CDR3: CASSQTLDSPLHF
DNA: TGTGCCAGCAGCCAAACTTTAGATTCACCCCTCCACTTT
J: TRBJ1-6
size: many
D: NA
V: TRBV3-1

CDR3: CASSLAPDGYNEQFF
DNA: TGTGCCAGCAGCTTGGCCCCGGACGGTTACAATGAGCAGTTCTTC
J: TRBJ2-1
size: NA
D: NA
V: TRBV5-4

CDR3: CASSGNRGRADTQYF
DNA: TGTGCCAGCAGCGGTAACAGGGGGCGCGCAGATACGCAGTATTTT
J: TRBJ2-3
size: NA
D: TRBD1
V: TRBV7-9

CDR3: CASRQSTGGAYEQYF
DNA: TGTGCCAGCCGACAATCGACAGGGGGGGCCTACGAGCAGTACTTC
J: TRBJ2-7
size: many
D: TRBD1
V: TRBV12-3/TRBV12-4

CDR3: CASSLTSGTNEQFF
DNA: TGTGCCAGCAGCTTAACTAGCGGTACCAATGAGCAGTTCTTC
J: TRBJ2-1
size: NA
D: TRBD2
V: TRBV7-9

CDR3: CASIGEVNSPLHF
DNA: TGTGCCAGCATTGGTGAAGTCAATTCACCCCTCCACTTT
J: TRBJ1-6
size: many
D: NA
V: TRBV2

CDR3: CSASFLAGDGKNIQYF
DNA: TGCAGTGCGAGCTTTCTAGCGGGGGACGGGAAAAACATTCAGTACTTC
J: TRBJ2-4
size: few
D: TRBD2
V: TRBV20-1

CDR3: CASSFSLTDPKSGYTF
DNA: TGTGCCAGCAGCTTTTCTCTGACAGACCCTAAGAGTGGCTACACCTTC
J: TRBJ1-2
size: many
D: NA
V: TRBV5-6

CDR3: CASSLGQGKNTEAFF
DNA: TGTGCCAGCAGCTTGGGACAGGGGAAGAACACTGAAGCTTTCTTT
J: TRBJ1-1
size: NA
D: TRBD1
V: TRBV6-1

CDR3: CASSLGTGGDGTEAFF
DNA: TGTGCCAGCTCACTAGGGACAGGGGGCGATGGCACTGAAGCTTTCTTT
J: TRBJ1-1
size: NA
D: TRBD1
V: TRBV18

CDR3: CASSPASYTEAFF
DNA: TGTGCCAGCAGCCCCGCCTCCTACACTGAAGCTTTCTTT
J: TRBJ1-1
size: NA
D: NA
V: TRBV2

CDR3: CASSLGGWLEISMTEAFF
DNA: TGTGCCAGCAGCTTAGGGGGGTGGCTAGAGATATCGATGACTGAAGCTTTCTTT
J: TRBJ1-1
size: few
D: NA
V: TRBV11-2

CDR3: CSGGHTGELFF
DNA: TGCAGTGGGGGGCACACCGGGGAGCTGTTTTTT
J: TRBJ2-2
size: few
D: NA
V: TRBV29-1

CDR3: CASSLGAPPRTEQYF
DNA: TGCGCCAGCAGCTTGGGAGCGCCCCCACGGACCGAGCAGTACTTC
J: TRBJ2-7
size: many
D: NA
V: TRBV5-1

CDR3: CASSLSLGTEAFF
DNA: TGTGCCAGCAGCTTATCCCTGGGGACTGAAGCTTTCTTT
J: TRBJ1-1
size: many
D: NA
V: TRBV5-1

CDR3: CASSSRDRNTEAFF
DNA: TGTGCCAGCAGCTCCCGGGACAGGAACACTGAAGCTTTCTTT
J: TRBJ1-1
size: many
D: TRBD1
V: TRBV7-2

CDR3: CASSGVGQSNTEAFF
DNA: TGTGCCAGCAGCGGAGTGGGGCAGTCGAACACTGAAGCTTTCTTT
J: TRBJ1-1
size: few
D: NA
V: TRBV7-9

CDR3: CASSPRPTSNQPQHF
DNA: TGTGCCAGCAGTCCCCGGCCGACTTCCAATCAGCCCCAGCATTTT
J: TRBJ1-5
size: many
D: NA
V: TRBV6-1

CDR3: CAISESGYRDGSYNSPLHF
DNA: TGTGCCATCAGTGAGTCTGGCTATCGAGACGGCTCCTATAATTCACCCCTCCACTTT
J: TRBJ1-6
size: few
D: NA
V: TRBV10-3

CDR3: CASSLRSGGGNTGELFF
DNA: TGTGCCAGCAGTTTGCGAAGCGGGGGGGGAAACACCGGGGAGCTGTTTTTT
J: TRBJ2-2
size: many
D: TRBD2
V: TRBV12-3/TRBV12-4

CDR3: CATSRQGSNTEAFF
DNA: TGTGCCACTAGCCGCCAAGGCAGCAACACTGAAGCTTTCTTT
J: TRBJ1-1
size: many
D: NA
V: TRBV19

CDR3: CASSLPYGASGANVLTF
DNA: TGTGCCAGCAGTTTACCCTACGGGGCCTCTGGGGCCAACGTCCTGACTTTC
J: TRBJ2-6
size: NA
D: NA
V: TRBV28

CDR3: CASSPLSGIGNQPQHF
DNA: TGTGCCAGCTCACCACTAAGCGGGATTGGCAATCAGCCCCAGCATTTT
J: TRBJ1-5
size: many
D: NA
V: TRBV18

CDR3: CASSPEGGAVTGELFF
DNA: TGTGCCAGCAGCCCAGAGGGAGGGGCGGTCACCGGGGAGCTGTTTTTT
J: TRBJ2-2
size: few
D: TRBD2
V: TRBV9

CDR3: CSAAATGDQPQHF
DNA: TGCAGTGCGGCGGCGACAGGGGATCAGCCCCAGCATTTT
J: TRBJ1-5
size: NA
D: TRBD1
V: TRBV20-1

CDR3: CASSQVLGQQPQHF
DNA: TGCGCCAGCAGCCAAGTTCTAGGGCAACAGCCCCAGCATTTT
J: TRBJ1-5
size: many
D: NA
V: TRBV4-1

CDR3: CASSPIGDTQYF
DNA: TGTGCCAGCAGCCCCATAGGGGATACGCAGTATTTT
J: TRBJ2-3
size: many
D: NA
V: TRBV28

CDR3: CASSSGRLSSNQPQHF
DNA: TGTGCCAGCAGCTCAGGTCGGCTTTCTAGCAATCAGCCCCAGCATTTT
J: TRBJ1-5
size: few
D: NA
V: TRBV7-9